One sample yielded the 9 T cell receptor beta chains listed below, sequenced in a study of CD8+ T cells in alopecia areata. The authors extracted RNA and reverse transcribed it into cDNA as the sequencing template. Profiled with immunoSEQ multiplex PCR; TCRdb holds only in-frame clones, not every one. The data show over 150,000 clones, with around 63% seen just once and approximately 1.7% held by the top ten. The sequenced sample was CD4+ T cells sorted from blood, obtained at week 0. These receptors all come from a human donor with alopecia areata.

The genes are TRBV4-1 and TRBJ2-7; 9 bases align to TRBD2. Unmatched junction bases numbered 7, after V lost 4 bases and J lost 6 bases. This CDR3 region has 14 residues. CDR1 MGHRA and CDR2 YSYEKL come from the germline V gene. CDR3 amino acids: CASSLVAGAGEQYF. CDR3 nucleotides: TGCGCCAGCAGCCTAGTAGCGGGGGCGGGCGAGCAGTACTTC.

The rearrangement links TRBV5-1 to TRBJ2-1; the D is unclear. The V gene lost 0 bases and the J gene lost 11 bases, with 12 bases spanning the gap. CDR3 length: 13 amino acids. Germline values: CDR1 SGHRS, CDR2 YFSETQ. CDR3 in DNA: TGCGCCAGCAGCTTGGAAGGTGGATTTCAGCAGTTCTTC. Protein: CASSLEGGFQQFF.

This clone was observed a handful of times. The CDR3 is CAISDRDLSLSPLHF. CDR3 nucleotide sequence: TGTGCCATCAGCGACAGGGATCTCTCCCTTTCACCCCTCCACTTT. The J gene is TRBJ1-6, the V gene TRBV10-3; 7 nucleotides agree with TRBD1. From germline, CDR1 is ENHRY and CDR2 SYGVKD. V was pared by 6 bases and J by 9 bases, with 11 bases of the junction left unmatched. The CDR3 covers 15 residues.

This clone was detected a few times. The rearrangement uses TRBV4-1 and TRBJ2-5; D may be TRBD2 (6 bases). CDR1 is MGHRA, CDR2 YSYEKL, per germline. Trimming took off 10 bases at V and 3 bases at J, with 24 bases between the two ends. CDR3 size: 16 residues. The CDR3 here is CATPAPGTSGEETQYF. CDR3 nucleotide sequence: TGCGCCACCCCTGCTCCCGGGACTTCGGGGGAAGAGACCCAGTACTTC.

This sequence joins TRBV29-1 and TRBJ2-7; D is uncertain. Germline values: CDR1 SQVTM, CDR2 ANQGSEA. CDR3 length equals 12 residues. V gave up 4 bases and J gave up 0 bases, with 7 bases separating them. CDR3 sequence (DNA): TGCAGCGTTGCGAAGAGCTCCTACGAGCAGTACTTC. This gives the protein CSVAKSSYEQYF.

The J gene is TRBJ2-5, the V gene TRBV2, with D possibly matching TRBD2 (6 bases). Trimming stripped 3 bases from V and 8 bases from J, with 19 bases between. Germline V gene lookup returns CDR1 SNHLY and CDR2 FYNNEI. The CDR3 spans 15 residues. The CDR3 DNA reads TGTGCCAGCAGTGACGGAAAGAGACTAGGCCTAACCCAGTACTTC. Its translation is CASSDGKRLGLTQYF.

The genes are TRBV29-1 and TRBJ1-2; D not certain. This CDR3 contains 12 residues. Deletions cut 4 bases from V and 4 bases from J, with 10 bases between. Germline V lookup: CDR1 SQVTM, CDR2 ANQGSEA. CDR3 loop: CSVGGSLYGYTF. CDR3 DNA sequence: TGCAGCGTTGGAGGCAGCCTCTATGGCTACACCTTC.

V usage is TRBV27 and J usage is TRBJ2-7, with a weak D call TRBD1 (6 bases). Germline-derived CDR1 and CDR2 are MNHEY and SMNVEV (reference sequence). The V end was cut by 7 bases, the J end by 3 bases, with 16 bases between. The CDR3 sequence is 14 residues long. DNA of the CDR3: TGTGCCAGCAACATAGGGGGTCCTAACTACGAGCAGTACTTC. This translates into CASNIGGPNYEQYF.

The V call is TRBV10-2, the J call TRBJ2-3, with D possibly being TRBD2 (5 bases). The V and J ends lost 6 bases and 0 bases respectively, with 10 bases between them. The CDR3 totals 14 residues. Per the germline V gene, CDR1 is WSHSY and CDR2 is SAAADI. CDR3 loop: CASRSGYSTDTQYF. The CDR3 region has the DNA TGCGCCAGCAGATCGGGGTACAGCACAGATACGCAGTATTTT.